Listed here is a single T cell receptor (beta chain). Its target is not known. Profiled with immunoSEQ multiplex PCR; TCRdb holds only in-frame clones, not every one. Of a few million clones listed, approximately 94% were seen once; the top ten hold approximately 0.13%. The data belong to a study of shared clonotypes between healthy human individuals. Researchers partitioned CD4+ cells into CD45RA+ naive and CD45RA-negative memory subsets. General observations from the study: Clonotypes shared by all four sorted-subset donors had higher generation probabilities than non-shared clonotypes. Across a handful of donors, naive CD4 shared roughly 5.2%, naive CD8 more than 3%, memory CD4 roughly 2.1%, memory CD8 about 0.38%.

Input material: naive CD4+ T cells sorted from blood. The subset: CD45RA+ positively selected. The source is a man aged 18 to 29 in good health.

This CDR3 is CASSLDSYNYGYTF. The DNA for the CDR3 is TGTGCCAGCAGCTTAGACAGCTATAACTATGGCTACACCTTC. The chain joins TRBV7-2 to TRBJ1-2; no definite D call. V lost 1 base, J lost 1 base, and 7 bases lay in between. Germline CDR1 is SGHTA and CDR2 is FQGNSA. The CDR3 runs to 14 residues.